This T cell receptor (beta chain) is drawn from a study of beta chain features in type 1 diabetes. Germline V gene lookup returns CDR1 ENHRY and CDR2 SYGVKD. The V end was cut by 0 bases, the J end by 9 bases, with 9 bases between. The length of the CDR3 is 13 residues. In all sorted populations, purity surpassed 95%. Expressed TCRB transcripts were sequenced because the entire RNA isolate underwent reverse transcription. Some clones are missing from TCRdb's copy, which holds only in-frame ones; the method was immunoSEQ multiplex PCR. The table has about 900,000 clones, about 17% seen once. The source is a woman between 18 and 29 years old in good health. The chain is built from TRBV10-3 and TRBJ2-1; no definite D call. The specimen sequenced was naive CD4+ T cells from blood. CDR3 amino acids: CAISESSFGEQFF. CDR3 DNA sequence: TGTGCCATCAGTGAGTCCAGTTTTGGTGAGCAGTTCTTC.